The 28 T cell receptor beta chains below all came from one sample that was sequenced in a study of blood T cell repertoires in COVID-19. Data came from immunoSEQ multiplex PCR; TCRdb stores just in-frame clones and leaves some out. The sample contains 50,000 or so clones, 82% of which appear only once. The specimen sequenced was peripheral blood. These receptors came from a man between 40 and 49 years old with acute or convalescent COVID-19.

The chain couples TRBV5-1 to TRBJ1-1; TRBD1 is a possible D gene (5 bases). This CDR3 region has 12 residues. Germline CDR1 reads SGHRS; CDR2 reads YFSETQ. V was clipped by 8 bases and J by 3 bases, with 11 bases between them. In nucleotides, the CDR3 is TGCGCCAGTCGCCGGGGGGACACTGAAGCTTTCTTT. Protein product: CASRRGDTEAFF.

The V and J genes are TRBV18 and TRBJ2-1; tentatively, D is TRBD1 (6 bases). Germline CDR1 is KGHSH and CDR2 is LQKENI. The CDR3 is 13 amino acids. Trimming left V 6 bases short and J 6 bases short, with 12 bases between. In DNA, the CDR3 is TGTGCCAGCTCCCCCGACAGGATCAATGAGCAGTTCTTC. Protein: CASSPDRINEQFF.

CDR3 in amino acids: CASSLPRSWDRGGYTF. In DNA, the CDR3 is TGTGCCAGCAGTTTACCCCGAAGTTGGGACAGGGGTGGCTACACCTTC. J is TRBJ1-2 and V is TRBV28; 10 bases agree with TRBD1. The trim removed 2 bases at V and 7 bases at J, leaving 10 bases unmatched. The germline gives CDR1 MDHEN, CDR2 SYDVKM. The CDR3 is made up of 16 amino acids.

The rearrangement joins TRBV19 to TRBJ1-2; the D gene is possibly TRBD1 (5 bases). Germline V gene data show CDR1 as LNHDA and CDR2 as SQIVND (reference sequence). Deletions cut 7 bases from V and 0 bases from J, with 24 bases between. The CDR3 has 18 residues. For the CDR3, the DNA is TGTGCCAGTACCACCGGGGGGAGAAAAAGGGGAGCTAACTATGGCTACACCTTC. Its protein is CASTTGGRKRGANYGYTF.

The chain is built from TRBV25-1 and TRBJ2-5, with D unresolved. CDR1 is MGHDK and CDR2 is SYGVNS in the germline V gene. This CDR3 is 12 amino acids long. Deletions cut 4 bases from V and 1 base from J, with 4 bases between. The CDR3 sequence: CASSALQETQYF. As DNA, the CDR3 is TGTGCCAGCAGTGCCCTCCAAGAGACCCAGTACTTC.

V and J are TRBV4-3 and TRBJ2-3; 8 bases line up with TRBD1. The CDR3 sequence is 15 residues long. Germline CDR1 LGHNA, CDR2 YSLEER. V lost 0 bases to trimming and J lost 6 bases; unmatched junction nucleotides: 5. CDR3 sequence reads: CASSQDQGAGDTQYF. For the CDR3, the DNA is TGCGCCAGCAGCCAAGACCAGGGGGCCGGGGATACGCAGTATTTT.

V usage is TRBV5-6 and J usage is TRBJ1-2, with TRBD1 matching over 8 bases. Germline values: CDR1 SGHDT, CDR2 YYEEEE. This CDR3 has 13 amino acids. The V and J ends lost 4 bases and 6 bases, in that order; junction bases with no gene match: 5. This CDR3 is CASSLDRGNGYTF. The CDR3 region has the DNA TGTGCCAGCAGCCTCGACAGGGGTAATGGCTACACCTTC. Full variable domain (missing parts from reference TRBV5-6 and TRBJ1-2): DAGVTQSPTHLIKTRGQQVTLRCSPKSGHDTVSWYQQALGQGPQFIFQYYEEEERQRGNFPDRFSGHQFPNYSSELNVNALLLGDSALYLCASSLDRGNGYTFGSGTRLTVV.

This clone was seen a single time. This chain uses TRBV27 with TRBJ1-5; TRBD1 matches 8 bases. V dropped 5 bases and J dropped 7; count of bases not matched to a gene: 4. Germline V gene lookup returns CDR1 MNHEY and CDR2 SMNVEV (reference sequence). This CDR3 is 13 amino acids long. CDR3 nucleotides: TGTGCCAGCAGTCGGACAGGGCGGCAGCCCCAGCATTTT. It specifies CASSRTGRQPQHF.

This clone has a single count. The CDR3 region is CASTERDEQYF. The CDR3 DNA reads as TGCGCCAGCACGGAGAGGGACGAGCAGTACTTC. The chain links TRBV5-1 to TRBJ2-7, with D maybe TRBD2 (5 bases). Germline V gene lookup returns CDR1 SGHRS and CDR2 YFSETQ. CDR3 length equals 11 residues. V was shortened by 6 bases and J by 5 bases, with 9 bases between the two germline ends.

Concerning this clone: The sample holds other DNA sequences that translate to the same CDR3. The chain carries TRBV30 and TRBJ2-5; tentatively, D is TRBD2 (6 bases). Trimming took 2 bases from V and 4 from J, leaving 11 bases between them. Germline-derived CDR1 and CDR2 are GTSNPN and SVGIG (reference sequence). CDR3 length equals 13 residues. CDR3 in amino acids: CAWSRPGGETQYF. In nucleotides, the CDR3 is TGTGCCTGGAGTCGCCCCGGGGGAGAGACCCAGTACTTC. Using reference TRBV30 and TRBJ2-5 for the parts outside the CDR3, the full variable domain is SQTIHQWPATLVQPVGSPLSLECTVEGTSNPNLYWYRQAAGRGLQLLFYSVGIGQISSEVPQNLSASRPQDRQFILSSKKLLLSDSGFYLCAWSRPGGETQYFGPGTRLLVL.

This chain uses TRBV30 with TRBJ2-7; the D gene is possibly TRBD2 (6 bases). V was trimmed by 1 base and J by 2 bases, leaving 15 bases between them. CDR1 GTSNPN and CDR2 SVGIG come from the germline V gene (reference sequence). The CDR3 loop spans 15 amino acids. In DNA form, the CDR3 reads TGTGCCTGGAGTGAGGAGGGCTCAGAGGCCTACGAGCAGTACTTC. It encodes CAWSEEGSEAYEQYF.

This chain uses TRBV7-9 with TRBJ2-2; possibly TRBD1 for D (6 bases). V lost 3 bases and J 4 bases, leaving 12 bases between the germline ends. The germline gives CDR1 SEHNR, CDR2 FQNEAQ (reference sequence). The length of the CDR3 is 15 residues. The CDR3 sequence: CASSFGQLRTGELFF. The DNA for the CDR3 is TGTGCCAGCAGCTTTGGACAGTTACGCACCGGGGAGCTGTTTTTT. The full variable domain, completed using reference TRBV7-9 and TRBJ2-2, is DTGVSQNPRHKITKRGQNVTFRCDPISEHNRLYWYRQTLGQGPEFLTYFQNEAQLEKSRLLSDRFSAERPKGSFSTLEIQRTEQGDSAMYLCASSFGQLRTGELFFGEGSRLTVL.

The chain is built from TRBV4-2 and TRBJ2-5; unclear D gene. This CDR3 has 13 amino acids. Germline V CDR1 and CDR2: LGHNA, YNFKEQ. V shed 1 base and J shed 7 bases, with 10 bases lying between them. The DNA for the CDR3 is TGTGCCAGCAGCCAAGTGGTAGCTGGGACCCAGTACTTC. Residues: CASSQVVAGTQYF.

V usage is TRBV19 and J usage is TRBJ1-2, with D possibly matching TRBD1 (5 bases). V lost 3 bases and J lost 2, with 13 bases in between. Germline CDR1 reads LNHDA; CDR2 reads SQIVND (reference sequence). The CDR3 loop spans 15 amino acids. Written as DNA, the CDR3 is TGTGCCAGTAGTATCGGTAACAGGAAGAACTATGGCTACACCTTC. Amino acids: CASSIGNRKNYGYTF.

This clone was seen only a few times. The V gene is TRBV5-4, the J gene TRBJ1-6, with 10 positions matching TRBD1. The V gene's germline CDR1 is SGHNT and CDR2 YYREEE (reference sequence). V dropped 4 bases and J dropped 6; count of bases not matched to a gene: 7. This CDR3 contains 16 residues. The CDR3 here is CASSVGQGMGNSPLHF. The CDR3 DNA reads as TGTGCCAGCAGCGTGGGACAGGGGATGGGTAATTCACCCCTCCACTTT.

V usage is TRBV5-8 and J usage is TRBJ1-4; TRBD1 matches 7 bases. The CDR3 has 16 amino acids. Germline CDR1 and CDR2: SGHTS and YDEGEE. The V and J ends lost 4 bases and 2 bases, in that order; junction bases with no gene match: 8. The CDR3 bases are TGTGCCAGCAGCCTCGGGACAGTGCAGACTAATGAAAAACTGTTTTTT. As protein: CASSLGTVQTNEKLFF.

This clone has a single count. The chain recombines TRBV4-1 with TRBJ1-1; possibly TRBD1 for D (5 bases). Per the germline V gene, CDR1 is MGHRA and CDR2 is YSYEKL. The ends were cut back, 3 bases at V and 4 bases at J, with 12 bases in the middle. The CDR3 contains 14 residues. Written as DNA, the CDR3 is TGCGCCAGCAGCCAGCTCCGGGGGAGCACTGAAGCTTTCTTT. Translated: CASSQLRGSTEAFF.

The chain recombines TRBV6-5 with TRBJ1-2, with D unresolved. The CDR3 runs 15 residues. Germline-derived CDR1 and CDR2 are MNHEY and SVGAGI. Between the trimmed V and J ends, which lost 2 bases and 1 base, there was a span of 11 bases. CDR3 nucleotide sequence: TGTGCCAGCAGTTACAACAAACAGATTAACTATGGCTACACCTTC. Amino acids: CASSYNKQINYGYTF.

The CDR3 here is CASSLDKSYGYTF. CDR3 bases: TGTGCCAGCAGCTTAGATAAGAGCTATGGCTACACCTTC. The gene calls are TRBV7-9 and TRBJ1-2; D is undetermined. This CDR3 spans 13 amino acids. Germline loops: CDR1 SEHNR, CDR2 FQNEAQ (reference sequence). V gave up 1 base and J gave up 4 bases, with 7 bases separating them.

The chain has TRBV9 and TRBJ2-2, with 8 bases matching TRBD2. From germline, CDR1 is SGDLS and CDR2 YYNGEE. V lost 4 bases to trimming and J lost 4 bases; unmatched junction nucleotides: 6. The CDR3 sequence is 15 residues long. CDR3 region: CASSTFRGGTGELFF. CDR3 sequence (DNA): TGTGCCAGCAGCACCTTCCGGGGGGGCACCGGGGAGCTGTTTTTT.

The chain is built from TRBV9 and TRBJ1-4; D is possibly TRBD1 (5 bases). Germline-derived CDR1 and CDR2 are SGDLS and YYNGEE. The germline V and J ends were trimmed by 3 bases and 0 bases, with 18 bases remaining between them. This CDR3 contains 18 residues. The DNA of the CDR3 is TGTGCCAGCAGCGCCCACGGGGGTACAGTTGCAACTAATGAAAAACTGTTTTTT. Translating it yields CASSAHGGTVATNEKLFF.

Only one count was recorded for this clone. This chain uses TRBV11-2 with TRBJ1-4; no clear D. This CDR3 is 13 amino acids long. The V end was cut by 3 bases, the J end by 6 bases, with 8 bases between. Germline CDR1 reads SGHAT; CDR2 reads FQNNGV. CDR3 DNA: TGTGCCAGCAGCTTTGAAAGAGATGAAAAACTGTTTTTT. This sequence encodes CASSFERDEKLFF.

The V and J genes are TRBV9 and TRBJ2-3, with D perhaps TRBD2 (6 bases). This CDR3 has 15 amino acids. CDR1 SGDLS and CDR2 YYNGEE come from the germline V gene. Trimming removed 2 bases from V and 6 bases from J, with 16 bases in between. The CDR3 spells CASSVSGTSLDTQYF. The DNA for the CDR3 is TGTGCCAGCAGCGTTTCGGGGACTTCCCTCGATACGCAGTATTTT.

The chain recombines TRBV18 with TRBJ1-2; D unclear. CDR1 KGHSH and CDR2 LQKENI come from the germline V gene. With 3 bases removed from V and 11 bases from J, the gap between germline ends came to 19 bases. The CDR3 totals 14 residues. The CDR3 DNA is TGTGCCAGCTCACCCCTTCCGGATTCTACGGGTTACACCTTC. Its protein is CASSPLPDSTGYTF. The entire variable domain, with the rest obtained from reference TRBV18 and TRBJ1-2, is as follows: NAGVMQNPRHLVRRRGQEARLRCSPMKGHSHVYWYRQLPEEGLKFMVYLQKENIIDESGMPKERFSAEFPKEGPSILRIQQVVRGDSAAYFCASSPLPDSTGYTFGSGTRLTVV.

The chain combines TRBV4-3 with TRBJ2-1; D uncertain. V shed 1 base and J shed 0 bases, with 10 bases lying between them. The CDR3 runs 16 residues. Per the germline V gene, CDR1 is LGHNA and CDR2 is YSLEER. CDR3 nucleotide sequence: TGCGCCAGCAGCCAAGGGTTACGGAGCTCCTACAATGAGCAGTTCTTC. The encoded protein is CASSQGLRSSYNEQFF.

V is TRBV15 and J is TRBJ2-7, with 9 bases lining up with TRBD1. CDR1 is LNHNV, CDR2 YYDKDF, per germline (reference sequence). After removal of 1 base from V and 1 base from J, the junction contained 5 bases not matched to a gene. The CDR3 covers 16 residues. The CDR3 reads CATSRGTGTGSYEQYF. For the CDR3, the DNA is TGTGCCACCAGCAGAGGAACCGGGACAGGGTCCTACGAGCAGTACTTC.

The chain joins TRBV30 to TRBJ1-2, with TRBD1 matching 9 bases. The CDR3 contains 13 residues. J lost 6 bases, V lost 2 bases, and 4 bases had no gene match. Germline CDR1 reads GTSNPN; CDR2 reads SVGIG (reference sequence). CDR3 residues: CAWSPGTGNGYTF. The DNA of the CDR3 is TGTGCCTGGAGTCCAGGGACAGGGAATGGCTACACCTTC.

This sequence joins TRBV19 and TRBJ2-7, with 8 positions matching TRBD1. CDR3 length: 14 amino acids. Trimming cost V 2 bases and J 2 bases; bases outside gene matches: 2. In germline, CDR1 is LNHDA, CDR2 SQIVND (reference sequence). As DNA, the CDR3 is TGTGCCAGTAGTATAACAGGGGGGACCTACGAGCAGTACTTC. Its translation: CASSITGGTYEQYF.